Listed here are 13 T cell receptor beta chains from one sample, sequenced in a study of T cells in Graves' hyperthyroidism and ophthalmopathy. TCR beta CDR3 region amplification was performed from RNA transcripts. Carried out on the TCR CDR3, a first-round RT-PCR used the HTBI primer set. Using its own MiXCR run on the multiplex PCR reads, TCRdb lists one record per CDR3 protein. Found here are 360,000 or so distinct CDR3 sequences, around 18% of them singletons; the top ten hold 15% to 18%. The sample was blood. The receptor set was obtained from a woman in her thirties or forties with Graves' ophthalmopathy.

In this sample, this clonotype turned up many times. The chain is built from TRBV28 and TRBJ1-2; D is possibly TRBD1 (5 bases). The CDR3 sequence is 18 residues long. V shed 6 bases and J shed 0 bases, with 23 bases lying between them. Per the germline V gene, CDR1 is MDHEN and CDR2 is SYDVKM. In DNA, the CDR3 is TGTGCCAGCAGCCGTCAAATAGGGAGACGGGGGACTAACTATGGCTACACCTTC. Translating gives CASSRQIGRRGTNYGYTF.

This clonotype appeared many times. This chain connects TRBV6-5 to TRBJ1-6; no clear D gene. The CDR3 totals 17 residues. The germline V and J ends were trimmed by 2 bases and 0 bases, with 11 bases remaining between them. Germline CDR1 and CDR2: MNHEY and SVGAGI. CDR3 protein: CASSYAAAFSYNSPLHF. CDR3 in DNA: TGTGCCAGCAGTTACGCGGCAGCTTTCTCCTATAATTCACCCCTCCACTTT.

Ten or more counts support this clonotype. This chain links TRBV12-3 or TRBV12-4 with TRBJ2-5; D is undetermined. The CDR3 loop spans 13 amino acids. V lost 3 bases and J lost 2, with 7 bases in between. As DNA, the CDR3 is TGTGCCAGCAGTTTTAACTTACAAGAGACCCAGTACTTC. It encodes CASSFNLQETQYF.

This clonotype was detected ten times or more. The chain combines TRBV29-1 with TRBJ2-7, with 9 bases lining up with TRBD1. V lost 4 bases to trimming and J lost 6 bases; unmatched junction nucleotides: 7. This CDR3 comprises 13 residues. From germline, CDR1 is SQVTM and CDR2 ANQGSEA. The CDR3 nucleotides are TGCAGCGTTGGTGACAGGGGGGTATTCGAGCAGTACTTC. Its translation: CSVGDRGVFEQYF.

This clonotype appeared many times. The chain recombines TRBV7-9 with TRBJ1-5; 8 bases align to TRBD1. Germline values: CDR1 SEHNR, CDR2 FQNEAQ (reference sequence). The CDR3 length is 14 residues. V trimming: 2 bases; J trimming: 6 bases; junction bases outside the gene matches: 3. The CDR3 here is CASSLTDRGQPQHF. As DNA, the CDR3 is TGTGCCAGCAGCTTAACCGACAGGGGTCAGCCCCAGCATTTT.

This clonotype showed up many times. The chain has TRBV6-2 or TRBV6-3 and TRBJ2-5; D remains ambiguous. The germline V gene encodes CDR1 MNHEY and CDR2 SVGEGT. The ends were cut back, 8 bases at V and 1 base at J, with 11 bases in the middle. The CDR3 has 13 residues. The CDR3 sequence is CASDPSPQETQYF. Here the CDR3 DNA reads TGTGCCAGCGACCCCAGTCCCCAAGAGACCCAGTACTTC.

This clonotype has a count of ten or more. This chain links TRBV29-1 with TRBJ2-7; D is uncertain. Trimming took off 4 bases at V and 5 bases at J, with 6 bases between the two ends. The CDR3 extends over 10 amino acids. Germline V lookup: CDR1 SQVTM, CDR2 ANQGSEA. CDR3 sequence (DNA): TGCAGCGTTGTTGGGGACGAGCAGTACTTC. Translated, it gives CSVVGDEQYF.

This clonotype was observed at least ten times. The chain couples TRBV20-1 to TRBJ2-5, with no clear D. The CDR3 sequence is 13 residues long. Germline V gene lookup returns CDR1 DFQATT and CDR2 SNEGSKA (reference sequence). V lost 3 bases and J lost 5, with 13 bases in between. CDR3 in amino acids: CSASTGRAETQYF. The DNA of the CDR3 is TGCAGTGCTAGTACGGGCAGAGCGGAGACCCAGTACTTC.

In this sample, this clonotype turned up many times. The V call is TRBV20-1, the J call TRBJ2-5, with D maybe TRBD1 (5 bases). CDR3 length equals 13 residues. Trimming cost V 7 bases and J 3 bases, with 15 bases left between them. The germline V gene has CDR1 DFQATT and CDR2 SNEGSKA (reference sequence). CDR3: CSVRSDSKETQYF. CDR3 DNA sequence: TGCAGTGTCAGATCTGACAGCAAAGAGACCCAGTACTTC.

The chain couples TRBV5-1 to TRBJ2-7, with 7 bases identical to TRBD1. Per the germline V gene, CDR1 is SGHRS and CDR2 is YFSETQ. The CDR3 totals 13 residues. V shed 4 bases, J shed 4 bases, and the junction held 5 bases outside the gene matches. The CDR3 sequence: CASSQGQQYEQYF. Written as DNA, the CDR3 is TGCGCCAGCAGCCAGGGACAGCAATACGAGCAGTACTTC.

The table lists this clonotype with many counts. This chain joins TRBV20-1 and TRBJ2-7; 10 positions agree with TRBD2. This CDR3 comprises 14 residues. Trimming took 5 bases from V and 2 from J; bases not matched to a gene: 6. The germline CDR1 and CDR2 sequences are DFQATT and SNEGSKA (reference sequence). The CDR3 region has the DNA TGCAGTGCTTCCCCCGGACTAGCGGCCTACGAGCAGTACTTC. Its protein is CSASPGLAAYEQYF.

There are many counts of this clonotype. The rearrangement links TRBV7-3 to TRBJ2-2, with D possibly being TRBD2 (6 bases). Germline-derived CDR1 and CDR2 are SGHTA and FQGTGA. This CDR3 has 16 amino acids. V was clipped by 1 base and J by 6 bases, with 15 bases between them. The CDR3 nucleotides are TGTGCCAGCAGCTTAATTCCCGGGACGGGAGCCGGGGAGCTGTTTTTT. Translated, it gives CASSLIPGTGAGELFF.

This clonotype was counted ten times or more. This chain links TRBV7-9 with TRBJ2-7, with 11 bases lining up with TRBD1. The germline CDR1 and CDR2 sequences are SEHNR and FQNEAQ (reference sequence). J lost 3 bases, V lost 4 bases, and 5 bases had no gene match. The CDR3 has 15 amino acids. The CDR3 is CASSSGTGGLYEQYF. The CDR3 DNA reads TGTGCCAGCAGCTCAGGGACAGGGGGACTCTACGAGCAGTACTTC.